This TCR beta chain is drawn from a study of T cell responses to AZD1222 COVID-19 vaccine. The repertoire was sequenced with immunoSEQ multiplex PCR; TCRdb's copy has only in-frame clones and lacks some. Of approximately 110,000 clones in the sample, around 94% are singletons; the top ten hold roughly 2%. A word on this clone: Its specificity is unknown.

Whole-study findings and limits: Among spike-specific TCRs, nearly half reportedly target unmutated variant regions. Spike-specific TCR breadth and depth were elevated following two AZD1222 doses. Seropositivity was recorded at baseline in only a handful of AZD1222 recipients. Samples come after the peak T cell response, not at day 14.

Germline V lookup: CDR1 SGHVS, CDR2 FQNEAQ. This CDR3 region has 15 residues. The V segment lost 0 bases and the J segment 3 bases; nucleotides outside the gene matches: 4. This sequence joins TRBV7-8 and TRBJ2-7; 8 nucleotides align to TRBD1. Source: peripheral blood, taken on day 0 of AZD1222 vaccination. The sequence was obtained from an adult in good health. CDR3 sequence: CASSLAGQGGYEQYF. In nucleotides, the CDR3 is TGTGCCAGCAGCTTAGCTGGACAGGGCGGCTACGAGCAGTACTTC. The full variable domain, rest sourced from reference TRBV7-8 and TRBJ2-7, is GAGVSQSPRYKVAKRGQDVALRCDPISGHVSLFWYQQALGQGPEFLTYFQNEAQLDKSGLPSDRFFAERPEGSVSTLKIQRTQQEDSAVYLCASSLAGQGGYEQYFGPGTRLTVT.